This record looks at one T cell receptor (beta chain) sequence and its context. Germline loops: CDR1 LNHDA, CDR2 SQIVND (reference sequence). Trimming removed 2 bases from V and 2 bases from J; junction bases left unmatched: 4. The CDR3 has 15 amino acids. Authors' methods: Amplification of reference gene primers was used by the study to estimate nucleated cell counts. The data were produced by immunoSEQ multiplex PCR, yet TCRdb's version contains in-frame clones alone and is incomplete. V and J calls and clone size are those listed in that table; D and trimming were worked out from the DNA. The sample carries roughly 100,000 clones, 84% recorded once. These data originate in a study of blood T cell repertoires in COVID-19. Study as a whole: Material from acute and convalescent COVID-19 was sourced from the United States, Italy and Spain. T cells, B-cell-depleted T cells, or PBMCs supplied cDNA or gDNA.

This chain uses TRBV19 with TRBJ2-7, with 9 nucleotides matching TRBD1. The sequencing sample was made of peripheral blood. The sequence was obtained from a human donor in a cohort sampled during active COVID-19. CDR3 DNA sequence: TGTGCCAGTAGTATAACGACAGGGGGAACCTACGAGCAGTACTTC. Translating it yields CASSITTGGTYEQYF.